The T cell receptor beta chain under discussion was sequenced for a study of shared clonotypes between healthy human individuals. Comments on this clone: Other nucleotide sequences in the sample specify the same CDR3.

The assay was immunoSEQ multiplex PCR, and TCRdb's table has in-frame clones only and misses some. The table shows roughly 2.2 million clones, with 85% to 95% occurring only once. Germline V gene lookup returns CDR1 SNHLY and CDR2 FYNNEI. CDR3 length: 11 residues. Deletions cut 6 bases from V and 4 bases from J, with 4 bases between. This TCR came from a man between 18 and 29 years old in good health. Some clones in this sample may be carry-over from other donors' samples. The sequenced material came from naive CD4+ T cells from PBMCs. The subset here: CD45RA+ positively selected. The rearrangement joins TRBV2 to TRBJ1-5; D uncertain. CDR3 sequence reads: CASRRNQPQHF. CDR3 nucleotide sequence: TGTGCCAGCAGACGGAATCAGCCCCAGCATTTT. Full variable domain (missing parts from reference TRBV2 and TRBJ1-5): EPEVTQTPSHQVTQMGQEVILRCVPISNHLYFYWYRQILGQKVEFLVSFYNNEISEKSEIFDDQFSVERPDGSNFTLKIRSTKLEDSAMYFCASRRNQPQHFGDGTRLSIL.